The 29 T cell receptor beta chains given below trace back to one sample, sequenced in a study of T cells in localized non-small cell lung cancer. TCRdb's table, derived via immunoSEQ multiplex PCR, lists solely in-frame clones and lacks some. The sample has about 40,000 clones; approximately 80% are singletons. This material consisted of peripheral blood mononuclear cells, taken before any cancer treatment. Source of these receptors: a male donor aged 60 or over with stage II lung adenocarcinoma.

The chain has TRBV6-5 and TRBJ1-3, with TRBD1 identical over 8 bases. The germline V gene encodes CDR1 MNHEY and CDR2 SVGAGI. The CDR3 runs 13 residues. With V trimmed by 8 bases and J by 4 bases, 4 bases remained unmatched. The DNA of the CDR3 is TGTGCCAGCGCCAGGGGGCGCGGAAACACCATATATTTT. It is translated as CASARGRGNTIYF.

The chain recombines TRBV28 with TRBJ2-3; D is tentatively TRBD1 or TRBD2 (5 bases each). Germline V gene data show CDR1 as MDHEN and CDR2 as SYDVKM. CDR3 length equals 16 residues. V dropped 4 bases and J dropped 1 base, with 15 bases sitting between them. In nucleotides, the CDR3 is TGTGCCAGCAGTTCCCCGCCCCGAGGGGGCACAGATACGCAGTATTTT. Amino acids: CASSSPPRGGTDTQYF.

Here the CDR3 reads CASRHDRASEQYF. In DNA, the CDR3 is TGTGCCAGCAGACATGACAGGGCTAGCGAGCAGTACTTC. The chain recombines TRBV5-4 with TRBJ2-7, with 7 bases that match TRBD1. This CDR3 has 13 residues. The V gene end was trimmed by 5 bases and the J gene end by 6 bases; junction bases not matched to a gene: 8. Germline lookup yields CDR1 SGHNT and CDR2 YYREEE (reference sequence).

This rearrangement joins TRBV7-2 to TRBJ2-3; 7 bases map to TRBD2. This CDR3 is 14 amino acids long. Germline V gene data show CDR1 as SGHTA and CDR2 as FQGNSA. V trimming: 7 bases; J trimming: 4 bases; junction bases outside the gene matches: 8. The CDR3 coding sequence is TGTGCCAGCACCCCTAGCGGATCCGCAGATACGCAGTATTTT. Amino acids: CASTPSGSADTQYF.

The CDR3 protein is CASSRDRGNTEAFF. CDR3 sequence (DNA): TGTGCCAGCAGCCGGGACAGGGGGAACACTGAAGCTTTCTTT. The V call is TRBV7-8, the J call TRBJ1-1; 10 bases line up with TRBD1. Germline V CDR1 and CDR2: SGHVS, FQNEAQ. V lost 5 bases and J lost 1; bases outside the gene matches: 1. The CDR3 spans 14 residues.

The rearrangement links TRBV29-1 to TRBJ1-2, with D uncertain. The CDR3 sequence is 12 residues long. Germline loops: CDR1 SQVTM, CDR2 ANQGSEA. Trimming took 5 bases from V and 8 from J, leaving 15 bases between them. The CDR3 spells CSVPRGAEGYTF. DNA of the CDR3: TGCAGCGTTCCCCGGGGTGCGGAAGGCTACACCTTC.

In this sample, this clone turned up a few times. V is TRBV9 and J is TRBJ1-1, with TRBD1 as a possible D gene (5 bases). Germline V gene lookup returns CDR1 SGDLS and CDR2 YYNGEE. The V end lost 8 bases, the J end lost 6 bases, and 17 bases lay between the germline ends. The length of the CDR3 is 13 residues. DNA for the CDR3: TGTGCCAGTTCGAGGAAGGGGAGGGCTGAAGCTTTCTTT. Translation gives CASSRKGRAEAFF.

The chain recombines TRBV10-3 with TRBJ1-4; D remains unclear. This CDR3 has 13 amino acids. V lost 2 bases and J lost 8, with 9 bases in between. The V gene's germline CDR1 is ENHRY and CDR2 SYGVKD. This chain's CDR3 is CAISEEGSEKLFF. In DNA form, the CDR3 reads TGTGCCATCAGTGAGGAAGGGAGCGAAAAACTGTTTTTT.

The rearrangement uses TRBV10-3 and TRBJ1-5, with 7 bases that match TRBD1. Per the germline V gene, CDR1 is ENHRY and CDR2 is SYGVKD. The CDR3 is 15 residues long. V dropped 10 bases and J dropped 3; count of bases not matched to a gene: 12. For the CDR3, the DNA is TGTGCCACCCAGGGGGAGGTCGTATCCAATCAGCCCCAGCATTTT. Residues: CATQGEVVSNQPQHF.

The V call is TRBV25-1, the J call TRBJ1-4; possibly TRBD1 for D (6 bases). Trimming took 3 bases from V and 5 from J, leaving 19 bases between them. Germline V lookup: CDR1 MGHDK, CDR2 SYGVNS. The CDR3 runs 17 residues. CDR3 sequence: CASSDSPYRVENEKLFF. The DNA of the CDR3 is TGTGCCAGCAGTGACTCCCCCTACAGGGTTGAAAATGAAAAACTGTTTTTT.

The chain has TRBV6-6 and TRBJ1-1; D gene uncertain. This CDR3 comprises 11 residues. CDR1 and CDR2 from the germline V gene are MNHNY and SVGAGI (reference sequence). CDR3 residues: CASSGGTEAFF. The CDR3 DNA reads TGTGCTAGCTCCGGTGGAACTGAAGCTTTCTTT.

This clone has only one observation. The J gene is TRBJ2-7, the V gene TRBV29-1, with D possibly matching TRBD2 (7 bases). The CDR3 covers 15 residues. Looked up from germline, CDR1 is SQVTM and CDR2 is ANQGSEA. The V end was cut by 4 bases, the J end by 5 bases, with 21 bases between. This CDR3 is CSVAQGGERRHEQYF. The CDR3 DNA reads as TGCAGCGTTGCCCAAGGGGGGGAGAGGCGCCACGAGCAGTACTTC.

The sample holds one count of this clone. The chain has TRBV30 and TRBJ1-1, with TRBD1 as a possible D gene (5 bases). Germline V gene lookup returns CDR1 GTSNPN and CDR2 SVGIG (reference sequence). The CDR3 has 13 amino acids. With 3 bases removed from V and 3 bases from J, the gap between germline ends came to 11 bases. CDR3 region: CAWRGGVDTEAFF. The CDR3 bases are TGTGCCTGGAGAGGAGGGGTGGACACTGAAGCTTTCTTT.

The rearrangement joins TRBV6-1 to TRBJ2-1; 9 bases fit TRBD2. The CDR3 extends over 14 amino acids. Germline V lookup: CDR1 MNHNS, CDR2 SASEGT. V shed 6 bases and J 7 bases; nucleotides not matched to a gene: 7. The CDR3 DNA follows: TGTGCCAGCAGGGGAAGCGGGAGGTCTAATGAGCAGTTCTTC. It translates to CASRGSGRSNEQFF.

V usage is TRBV29-1 and J usage is TRBJ2-3, with D uncertain. Germline V gene lookup returns CDR1 SQVTM and CDR2 ANQGSEA. The V and J ends lost 6 bases and 0 bases respectively, with 13 bases between them. The CDR3 sequence is 14 residues long. This CDR3 reads CSVLGQASTDTQYF. In nucleotides, the CDR3 is TGCAGCGTCCTAGGGCAGGCTAGCACAGATACGCAGTATTTT.

The rearrangement uses TRBV19 and TRBJ1-5; maybe TRBD1 (5 bases). V was trimmed by 5 bases and J by 6 bases, leaving 23 bases between them. CDR1 and CDR2 from the germline V gene are LNHDA and SQIVND (reference sequence). The CDR3 sequence is 17 residues long. The CDR3 DNA reads TGTGCCAGTAGTTTTAGAGGGGATGCCCTCGGAGGTCAGCCCCAGCATTTT. It is translated as CASSFRGDALGGQPQHF. Filled out from reference TRBV19 and TRBJ1-5, the complete variable domain reads DGGITQSPKYLFRKEGQNVTLSCEQNLNHDAMYWYRQDPGQGLRLIYYSQIVNDFQKGDIAEGYSVSREKKESFPLTVTSAQKNPTAFYLCASSFRGDALGGQPQHFGDGTRLSIL.

The rearrangement uses TRBV28 and TRBJ1-6, with unresolved D. The CDR3 covers 14 residues. Germline CDR1 and CDR2: MDHEN and SYDVKM. V was pared by 7 bases and J by 10 bases, with 17 bases between. The chain's CDR3 is CASTLTPPGSPLHF. The CDR3, as DNA: TGTGCCAGCACTCTGACCCCTCCGGGATCACCCCTCCACTTT.

The chain has TRBV9 and TRBJ2-1, with 9 bases that match TRBD2. The CDR3 contains 15 residues. J lost 10 bases, V lost 0 bases, and 8 bases had no gene match. Germline values: CDR1 SGDLS, CDR2 YYNGEE. The CDR3 reads CASSVEGGRAQEQFF. The CDR3 DNA is TGTGCCAGCAGCGTAGAGGGCGGGAGGGCCCAAGAGCAGTTCTTC. Looking up the rest from reference TRBV9 and TRBJ2-1 gives the full variable domain: DSGVTQTPKHLITATGQRVTLRCSPRSGDLSVYWYQQSLDQGLQFLIQYYNGEERAKGNILERFSAQQFPDLHSELNLSSLELGDSALYFCASSVEGGRAQEQFFGPGTRLTVL.

This clone has only a few counts. This chain joins TRBV2 and TRBJ1-3; 7 nucleotides align to TRBD1. From germline, CDR1 is SNHLY and CDR2 FYNNEI. This CDR3 region has 14 residues. V was clipped by 7 bases and J by 0 bases; unmatched bases: 3. This chain's CDR3 is CASTTGASGNTIYF. The CDR3 bases are TGTGCCAGCACAACAGGGGCCTCTGGAAACACCATATATTTT.

The chain combines TRBV27 with TRBJ1-1; D may be TRBD1 (5 bases). This CDR3 is built from 14 residues. With 7 bases removed from V and 4 bases from J, the gap between germline ends came to 16 bases. CDR1 is MNHEY and CDR2 is SMNVEV in the germline V gene (reference sequence). The CDR3 sequence is CASILRTGLTEAFF. CDR3 nucleotides: TGTGCCAGCATTCTTCGGACGGGACTCACTGAAGCTTTCTTT.

This clone was seen only a few times. This rearrangement joins TRBV30 to TRBJ1-1, with TRBD1 identical over 9 bases. This CDR3 comprises 16 residues. Per the germline V gene, CDR1 is GTSNPN and CDR2 is SVGIG (reference sequence). The ends lost 3 bases at V and 1 base at J; junction bases unmatched: 9. CDR3 protein: CAWRGLGQGGNTEAFF. For the CDR3, the DNA is TGTGCCTGGAGGGGCCTGGGACAGGGAGGGAACACTGAAGCTTTCTTT.

The chain recombines TRBV7-2 with TRBJ2-7; perhaps TRBD1 as D (5 bases). V dropped 5 bases and J dropped 12 bases, with 17 bases sitting between them. Germline V gene data show CDR1 as SGHTA and CDR2 as FQGNSA. The CDR3 has 12 residues. In nucleotides, the CDR3 is TGTGCCAGCAGCCACCGTGGGGCAGAGTTGTACTTC. Protein sequence: CASSHRGAELYF. Together with reference TRBV7-2 and TRBJ2-7, the CDR3 gives the full variable domain: GAGVSQSPSNKVTEKGKDVELRCDPISGHTALYWYRQSLGQGLEFLIYFQGNSAPDKSGLPSDRFSAERTGGSVSTLTIQRTQQEDSAVYLCASSHRGAELYFGPGTRLTVT.

This clone was counted between two and nine times. This sequence joins TRBV7-2 and TRBJ2-1, with a possible D match to TRBD2 (6 bases). V was shortened by 6 bases and J by 10 bases, with 19 bases between the two germline ends. This CDR3 is 14 amino acids long. CDR1 and CDR2 (germline): SGHTA, FQGNSA. CDR3: CASSSPGLLSEQFF. CDR3 sequence (DNA): TGTGCCAGCAGTTCACCGGGACTGCTTTCAGAGCAGTTCTTC.

V usage is TRBV6-4 and J usage is TRBJ2-1; 9 positions agree with TRBD2. Germline V gene lookup returns CDR1 MRHNA and CDR2 SNTAGT. V was pared by 1 base and J by 9 bases, with 4 bases of the junction left unmatched. The CDR3 runs to 14 residues. The CDR3 coding sequence is TGTGCCAGCAGTGACTTAGGGACTAGCAGTGAGCAGTTCTTC. Encoded protein: CASSDLGTSSEQFF.

The chain is built from TRBV5-1 and TRBJ2-7; possibly TRBD1 for D (5 bases). The germline gives CDR1 SGHRS, CDR2 YFSETQ. V was shortened by 0 bases and J by 4 bases, with 5 bases between the two germline ends. This CDR3 is built from 12 residues. The CDR3 protein is CASSLDRYEQYF. CDR3 nucleotides: TGCGCCAGCAGCTTGGACAGGTACGAGCAGTACTTC.

The chain employs TRBV18 and TRBJ2-1, with unresolved D. The ends were cut back, 3 bases at V and 6 bases at J, with 9 bases in the middle. This CDR3 is 13 amino acids long. The V gene's germline CDR1 is KGHSH and CDR2 LQKENI. The CDR3 spells CASSPPSVNEQFF. The CDR3 nucleotides read TGTGCCAGCTCACCCCCGTCCGTCAATGAGCAGTTCTTC.

Within the sample, this clone is medium-sized. CDR3 sequence (DNA): TGTGCCAGCAGTGCCGGGACAGGAAATCAGCCCCAGCATTTT. Residues: CASSAGTGNQPQHF. This chain joins TRBV28 and TRBJ1-5; 8 bases agree with TRBD1. The V gene end was trimmed by 5 bases and the J gene end by 4 bases; junction bases not matched to a gene: 4. The CDR3 has 14 residues. The V gene's germline CDR1 is MDHEN and CDR2 SYDVKM.

The chain combines TRBV10-3 with TRBJ2-1, with 7 positions matching TRBD2. The CDR3 sequence is 15 residues long. The germline gives CDR1 ENHRY, CDR2 SYGVKD. V lost 6 bases, J lost 10 bases, and 15 bases stayed unmatched. In nucleotides, the CDR3 is TGTGCCATCAGGGGGGGGGAGGAGGTGTCGGGAGAGCAGTTCTTC. This encodes CAIRGGEEVSGEQFF.

The J gene is TRBJ2-7, the V gene TRBV14, with a tentative D call TRBD1 (6 bases). The CDR3 consists of 17 residues. The germline CDR1 and CDR2 sequences are SGHDN and FVKESK. Trimming pared 4 bases from V and 4 bases from J, leaving 23 bases between. DNA of the CDR3: TGTGCCAGCAGCCCGGGAACAGGGTCACCGGGCTGGTACGAGCAGTACTTC. Its protein product is CASSPGTGSPGWYEQYF.